The 10 T cell receptor beta chains below all came from one sample that was sequenced in a study of shared clonotypes between healthy human individuals. CD45RO-negative, CCR7-positively selected cells formed the naive CD8 fraction, excluding terminally differentiated effector memory CD45RA+ cells. Produced via immunoSEQ multiplex PCR; TCRdb's table is partial and in-frame only. In the table there are over 2 million clones, 85% to 95% of which are singletons. Sequenced sample: naive CD8+ T cells sorted from blood. These receptors originate from a man between 18 and 29 years old in good health.

The chain uses TRBV9 and TRBJ2-2; the D gene is possibly TRBD2 (6 bases). The CDR3 sequence is 15 residues long. Trimming removed 4 bases at V and 4 bases at J, with 14 bases between. CDR1 and CDR2 (germline): SGDLS, YYNGEE. CDR3 coding DNA: TGTGCCAGCAGCCCCCGGCAGGGAGGCACCGGGGAGCTGTTTTTT. Residues: CASSPRQGGTGELFF.

Remarks on this clone: Other DNA sequences from this sample encode an identical CDR3 as well. The chain joins TRBV7-8 to TRBJ2-7; D ambiguous. The CDR3 sequence is 13 residues long. The germline CDR1 and CDR2 sequences are SGHVS and FQNEAQ. V dropped 5 bases and J dropped 2 bases, with 10 bases sitting between them. The CDR3 coding sequence is TGTGCCAGCAGCGTACGTGGGGCCTACGAGCAGTACTTC. Translation gives CASSVRGAYEQYF.

The table lists this clone with a few counts. Other nucleotide sequences from this sample produce the same CDR3. This chain joins TRBV19 and TRBJ2-7; the match to TRBD1 covers 10 bases. Germline V gives CDR1 LNHDA, CDR2 SQIVND (reference sequence). V dropped 4 bases and J dropped 4; count of bases not matched to a gene: 4. This CDR3 comprises 14 residues. CDR3 coding DNA: TGTGCCAGTAGTAGCCGGGACAGGGGATACGAGCAGTACTTC. Residues: CASSSRDRGYEQYF.

The chain joins TRBV13 to TRBJ2-1; 10 nucleotides align to TRBD2. Trimming took 4 bases from V and 4 from J; bases not matched to a gene: 4. Germline CDR1 reads PRHDT; CDR2 reads FYEKMQ (reference sequence). The CDR3 is 15 amino acids. CDR3 DNA: TGTGCCAGCAGCTCCAGCGGGAGGGGGTACAATGAGCAGTTCTTC. As protein: CASSSSGRGYNEQFF. The variable domain in full, with the rest retrieved from reference TRBV13 and TRBJ2-1, is AAGVIQSPRHLIKEKRETATLKCYPIPRHDTVYWYQQGPGQDPQFLISFYEKMQSDKGSIPDRFSAQQFSDYHSELNMSSLELGDSALYFCASSSSGRGYNEQFFGPGTRLTVL.

V gene TRBV14 combines with J gene TRBJ2-7; D is unresolved. CDR3 length equals 14 residues. The germline V and J ends were trimmed by 2 bases and 0 bases, with 8 bases remaining between them. Germline V CDR1 and CDR2: SGHDN, FVKESK. The CDR3 spells CASSQTVNSYEQYF. The CDR3 bases are TGTGCCAGCAGCCAAACAGTTAACTCCTACGAGCAGTACTTC.

The CDR3 spells CASSGDRVGTEAFF. DNA of the CDR3: TGTGCCAGCAGCGGAGACAGGGTTGGCACTGAAGCTTTCTTT. The chain is built from TRBV11-2 and TRBJ1-1, with 7 bases aligning to TRBD1. Trimming removed 5 bases from V and 4 bases from J; junction bases left unmatched: 7. Germline V CDR1 and CDR2: SGHAT, FQNNGV. The CDR3 has 14 amino acids. Full variable domain (outside the CDR3, taken from reference TRBV11-2 and TRBJ1-1): EAGVAQSPRYKIIEKRQSVAFWCNPISGHATLYWYQQILGQGPKLLIQFQNNGVVDDSQLPKDRFSAERLKGVDSTLKIQPAKLEDSAVYLCASSGDRVGTEAFFGQGTRLTVV.

The chain uses TRBV13 and TRBJ2-5; 11 bases match TRBD2. J gave up 4 bases and V 3 bases, and 4 bases lay outside the gene matches. CDR3 size: 15 residues. CDR1 and CDR2 (germline): PRHDT, FYEKMQ (reference sequence). CDR3 sequence: CASSLVLAGAETQYF. The CDR3 nucleotides are TGTGCCAGCAGCTTGGTACTAGCGGGAGCAGAGACCCAGTACTTC.

The chain couples TRBV7-9 to TRBJ2-5; 11 nucleotides match TRBD2. Germline V gene data show CDR1 as SEHNR and CDR2 as FQNEAQ (reference sequence). V was pared by 5 bases and J by 4 bases, with 15 bases of the junction left unmatched. The CDR3 is 18 amino acids. CDR3 region: CASSPTLTSGGGGETQYF. The CDR3 region has the DNA TGTGCCAGCAGCCCAACTCTTACTAGCGGGGGAGGAGGAGAGACCCAGTACTTC.

V gene TRBV7-9 combines with J gene TRBJ2-7; D may match TRBD1 or TRBD2 (5 bases each). With 4 bases removed from V and 2 bases from J, the gap between germline ends came to 18 bases. The CDR3 covers 16 residues. CDR1 and CDR2 from the germline V gene are SEHNR and FQNEAQ (reference sequence). DNA for the CDR3: TGTGCCAGCAGCTCAGTCGGTTTTAGGGACGCCTACGAGCAGTACTTC. Its translation is CASSSVGFRDAYEQYF.

J is TRBJ2-1 and V is TRBV11-2; 7 nucleotides match TRBD2. The trim removed 5 bases at V and 7 bases at J, leaving 11 bases unmatched. Germline assignment: CDR1 SGHAT and CDR2 FQNNGV. The CDR3 extends over 15 amino acids. The CDR3 DNA is TGTGCCAGCAGCGGGAGGGTACCGATTGTAAATGAGCAGTTCTTC. Translated: CASSGRVPIVNEQFF.